This TCR beta chain was sequenced in a study of T cell responses to AZD1222 COVID-19 vaccine. Study details: Both about-4-week and about-12-week second-dose recipients were combined.

Remarks on this clone: Its antigen is unknown.

V was pared by 7 bases and J by 3 bases, with 12 bases between. CDR3 length: 13 amino acids. TCRdb's copy holds only in-frame clones and misses some; the assay was immunoSEQ multiplex PCR. This sample has 150,000 or so clones, with 90% to 95% found just once. General study results and limits: Following two doses of AZD1222, Spike-specific TCR breadth and depth rose. In a largely white British group with more females than males, clonal diversity was possibly underestimated. Repertoire sampling was restricted to post-peak T cell response timepoints.

This sequence joins TRBV12-3 or TRBV12-4 and TRBJ1-2; D possibly corresponds to TRBD1 (5 bases). Material: peripheral blood, obtained on day 0 of AZD1222 vaccination. The receptor comes from an adult in good health. Here the CDR3 DNA reads TGTGCCAGCACCCCCAGGGCAGACTATGGCTACACCTTC. Translated: CASTPRADYGYTF.